This is a list of T cell receptor beta chains from one sample in a study of blood T cells in healthy people across ages. A single record per CDR3 protein comes from TCRdb applying MiXCR to the 5' RACE reads. The table includes about 640,000 distinct CDR3 sequences, 45% to 65% detected once. Sequences were obtained from blood. These receptors all stem from a man between 60 and 75 years old in good health. CDR3s include the opening cysteine and the closing phenylalanine or tryptophan. Fields, in order: CDR3 DNA, CDR3 protein, clone size, V gene, D gene, J gene. D genes are given only for firm matches. Not every row has a clone size; where given, it reads once, few, many or a size class.

CDR3nt: TGTGCCTGCAGCACATCAGGGGGCATCAATGAGCAGTTCTTC; CDR3aa: CACSTSGGINEQFF; abundance: -; v_gene: TRBV7-9; d_gene: TRBD1; j_gene: TRBJ2-1
CDR3nt: TGCAGTGCTCAGGCGGATGAGGAGACCCAGTACTTC; CDR3aa: CSAQADEETQYF; abundance: -; v_gene: TRBV20-1; d_gene: -; j_gene: TRBJ2-5
CDR3nt: TGCGCCAGCAGCCGGGATAGCAATCAGCCCCAGCATTTT; CDR3aa: CASSRDSNQPQHF; abundance: many; v_gene: TRBV2; d_gene: -; j_gene: TRBJ1-5
CDR3nt: TGTGCCAGCAGGGGGACTAGCGGGGGGCGCCCCCGGGTTGGAGAGACCCAGTACTTC; CDR3aa: CASRGTSGGRPRVGETQYF; abundance: -; v_gene: TRBV6-1; d_gene: TRBD2; j_gene: TRBJ2-5
CDR3nt: TGTGCCAGCACCGTAAGGGGGACTAACCAAGAGACCCAGTACTTC; CDR3aa: CASTVRGTNQETQYF; abundance: -; v_gene: TRBV2; d_gene: -; j_gene: TRBJ2-5
CDR3nt: TGTGCCAGCAGTCTCACAGACAGGGAGGGCACTGAAGCTTTCTTT; CDR3aa: CASSLTDREGTEAFF; abundance: once; v_gene: TRBV6-2/TRBV6-3; d_gene: TRBD1; j_gene: TRBJ1-1
CDR3nt: TGTGCCAGCAGCAAGACTAGCGGGGAGACCCAGTACTTC; CDR3aa: CASSKTSGETQYF; abundance: few; v_gene: TRBV7-7; d_gene: TRBD2; j_gene: TRBJ2-5
CDR3nt: TGTGCCAGCAGTTACTCGAGTGGGGTTCGACAGGGGGGTGATGGCTACACCTTC; CDR3aa: CASSYSSGVRQGGDGYTF; abundance: -; v_gene: TRBV6-5; d_gene: TRBD1; j_gene: TRBJ1-2
CDR3nt: TGTGCCAGCTCACCCCCCGGGTCTAGGAATGAGCAGTTCTTC; CDR3aa: CASSPPGSRNEQFF; abundance: -; v_gene: TRBV18; d_gene: -; j_gene: TRBJ2-1
CDR3nt: TGTGCCATCAGCCCCACCTACCTCACAGATACGCAGTATTTT; CDR3aa: CAISPTYLTDTQYF; abundance: -; v_gene: TRBV10-3; d_gene: -; j_gene: TRBJ2-3
CDR3nt: TGTGCCAGCAGTAACGAGTGGGGAAACTATGGCTACACCTTC; CDR3aa: CASSNEWGNYGYTF; abundance: -; v_gene: TRBV12-3/TRBV12-4; d_gene: -; j_gene: TRBJ1-2
CDR3nt: TGTGCCAGCAGTCCGGGACTTCGCTACAATGAGCAGTTCTTC; CDR3aa: CASSPGLRYNEQFF; abundance: -; v_gene: TRBV12-3/TRBV12-4; d_gene: -; j_gene: TRBJ2-1
CDR3nt: TGCGCCAGCAGCCAAACCCGGGGGGGCTGGCAGGACAACTATGGCTACACCTTC; CDR3aa: CASSQTRGGWQDNYGYTF; abundance: -; v_gene: TRBV4-1; d_gene: -; j_gene: TRBJ1-2
CDR3nt: TGCGCCAGCAGCAAAAGGGGGGGGGACGGGGATGAGCAGTTCTTC; CDR3aa: CASSKRGGDGDEQFF; abundance: -; v_gene: TRBV4-1; d_gene: -; j_gene: TRBJ2-1
CDR3nt: TGTGCCACTGCAGAAGGGCCCGACTATGGCTACACCTTC; CDR3aa: CATAEGPDYGYTF; abundance: -; v_gene: TRBV6-4; d_gene: -; j_gene: TRBJ1-2
CDR3nt: TGTGCCAGCAGCCAAGTCGGAGGGGCATCCCAAGAGACCCAGTACTTC; CDR3aa: CASSQVGGASQETQYF; abundance: few; v_gene: TRBV3-1; d_gene: -; j_gene: TRBJ2-5
CDR3nt: TGTGCCAGCAAGGTCGGTGGGAGGGCCAACGTCCTGACTTTC; CDR3aa: CASKVGGRANVLTF; abundance: -; v_gene: TRBV12-3/TRBV12-4; d_gene: -; j_gene: TRBJ2-6